The T cell receptor (beta chain) under discussion was sequenced for a study of cytomegalovirus exposure and HLA in healthy donors. Overall study: A subsequent analysis reported that the roughly 120 validation repertoires were produced on the same platform that had also been used for the roughly 700 first-cohort repertoires. General study results and limits: Testing in vitro showed three CMV-associated chains specific for CMV antigens. Reportedly, diagnosis of cytomegalovirus status by the classifier showed high specificity and sensitivity. There were some public TCRs occurring in many donors, but most TCR sequences were rare.

Profiling relied on immunoSEQ multiplex PCR, and the TCRdb table lists in-frame clones only, not all of them. The sample contains 100,000 or so clones, about 90% of which appear only once. Germline CDR1 and CDR2: SGHRS and YFSETQ. The CDR3 runs to 16 residues. Trimming took 1 base from V and 5 from J; bases not matched to a gene: 8. About this clone: Its antigen is as yet unknown.

This chain joins TRBV5-1 and TRBJ1-2; 10 bases agree with TRBD1. Sequenced material: PBMCs. The source of this sequence is a man aged 18 to 29 in good health and CMV-seropositive. CDR3 DNA: TGCGCCAGCAGCTTGACCGACAGGGGGCTTCATTATGGCTACACCTTC. Protein sequence: CASSLTDRGLHYGYTF.